These 12 T cell receptor beta chains were all obtained from the same sample, sequenced in a study of T cells in Graves' hyperthyroidism and ophthalmopathy (dated by TCRdb to between 2018 and 2021). To prepare the library, multiplex PCR was applied. The sequencer was an Illumina HiSeq 2000. TCR beta CDR3 regions were amplified from RNA transcripts. The TCR CDR3 was subjected to a first round of RT-PCR using the HTBI primer set and the Qiagen OneStep RT-PCR kit. TCRdb ran its own pipeline on the public reads, namely fastp trimming at Q25 and MiXCR clone calling, and kept in-frame beta chains. Each entry merges the rows of one CDR3 protein and shows their most common DNA and genes. Here the sample has more than 350,000 distinct CDR3 sequences; roughly 15% occur a single time. The ten largest clonotypes hold about 21% of the sample. Source material: blood. Receptors originate from a woman aged 55-70 years with Graves' ophthalmopathy.

This clonotype was seen only a few times. J is TRBJ2-7 and V is TRBV7-9; D possibly corresponds to TRBD2 (6 bases). Germline V gene sequence: CDR1 SEHNR, CDR2 FQNEAQ (reference sequence). The CDR3 extends over 14 amino acids. Trimming removed 4 bases at V and 3 bases at J, with 13 bases between. The CDR3, as DNA: TGTGCCAGCAGCTATGGAGGGGTAAACTACGAGCAGTACTTC. Translating gives CASSYGGVNYEQYF.

This clonotype was picked up a small number of times. The chain employs TRBV20-1 and TRBJ2-7, with 7 bases identical to TRBD2. The CDR3 extends over 14 amino acids. Germline values: CDR1 DFQATT, CDR2 SNEGSKA (reference sequence). V shed 0 bases and J 5 bases; nucleotides not matched to a gene: 7. CDR3: CSARDPRGFHEQYF. CDR3 nucleotides: TGCAGTGCTAGAGATCCGCGGGGGTTCCACGAGCAGTACTTC.

J is TRBJ2-1 and V is TRBV4-1, with TRBD2 as a possible D gene (5 bases). Germline assignment: CDR1 MGHRA and CDR2 YSYEKL. CDR3 length equals 13 residues. Trimming cost V 1 base and J 7 bases, with 8 bases left between them. CDR3 sequence (DNA): TGCGCCAGCAGCCAAGTGGGAGATAATGAGCAGTTCTTC. It codes for CASSQVGDNEQFF.

This clonotype was detected many times. The chain combines TRBV2 with TRBJ2-2; 13 bases align to TRBD2. V was pared by 1 base and J by 6 bases, with 20 bases of the junction left unmatched. This CDR3 has 22 residues. Germline V CDR1 and CDR2: SNHLY, FYNNEI. CDR3 in DNA: TGTGCCAGCAGTGAAGGGTCTAGGACTAGCGGGAGAGGCGGACGTCTAGCCGGGGAGCTGTTTTTT. It codes for CASSEGSRTSGRGGRLAGELFF.

This clonotype was found many times. This chain links TRBV2 with TRBJ2-5; D unresolved. The CDR3 covers 14 residues. CDR1 is SNHLY, CDR2 FYNNEI, per germline. Trimming cost V 6 bases and J 0 bases, with 11 bases left between them. The CDR3 nucleotides read TGTGCCAGCAGAGCTCGACTGTACCAAGAGACCCAGTACTTC. Its protein is CASRARLYQETQYF.

The chain recombines TRBV20-1 with TRBJ2-2, with D tentatively TRBD2 (5 bases). Trimming cost V 1 base and J 4 bases, with 13 bases left between them. The germline V gene encodes CDR1 DFQATT and CDR2 SNEGSKA (reference sequence). The CDR3 has 15 amino acids. The DNA of the CDR3 is TGCAGTGCTAGAGCGTTAGAAACTAGCACCGGGGAGCTGTTTTTT. Its protein is CSARALETSTGELFF.

This chain links TRBV12-3 or TRBV12-4 with TRBJ1-2; D gene unclear. Deletions cut 5 bases from V and 5 bases from J, with 18 bases between. This CDR3 comprises 15 residues. The CDR3 nucleotides read TGTGCCAGCAGTCCCCGCGGGTCTGCCCTATATGGCTACACCTTC. It specifies CASSPRGSALYGYTF.

This clonotype has at least ten counts. This chain joins TRBV28 and TRBJ2-7; D is ambiguous. Germline CDR1 and CDR2: MDHEN and SYDVKM. V was trimmed by 5 bases and J by 0 bases, leaving 11 bases between them. The CDR3 length is 14 residues. The DNA of the CDR3 is TGTGCCAGCAGTCTCCCCGGTTACTCCTACGAGCAGTACTTC. It yields the protein CASSLPGYSYEQYF.

This clonotype appeared many times. The chain uses TRBV12-3 or TRBV12-4 and TRBJ1-5; 7 bases are shared with TRBD1. This CDR3 spans 15 amino acids. The trim removed 6 bases at V and 2 bases at J, leaving 7 bases unmatched. The CDR3: CASSLRTGGNQPQHF. The CDR3 DNA reads as TGTGCCAGCAGCCTTAGGACAGGAGGCAATCAGCCCCAGCATTTT.

The chain uses TRBV4-1 and TRBJ1-5; D may be TRBD1 (5 bases). The CDR3 length is 17 residues. The ends were cut back, 1 base at V and 3 bases at J, with 16 bases in the middle. In germline, CDR1 is MGHRA, CDR2 YSYEKL. CDR3 DNA: TGCGCCAGCAGCCAAGTGGGAGGGGCCGCTCTCAATCAGCCCCAGCATTTT. It translates to CASSQVGGAALNQPQHF.

This chain uses TRBV13 with TRBJ2-7; weak D call: TRBD1 (5 bases). This CDR3 comprises 17 residues. CDR1 is PRHDT and CDR2 is FYEKMQ in the germline V gene (reference sequence). The V and J ends lost 5 bases and 6 bases respectively, with 26 bases between them. This CDR3 is CASSTRSTGRLFPEQYF. The DNA of the CDR3 is TGTGCCAGCAGCACCCGCTCTACAGGCCGCCTTTTCCCCGAGCAGTACTTC.

The rearrangement links TRBV9 to TRBJ2-1; D is ambiguous. V gave up 4 bases and J gave up 5 bases, with 10 bases separating them. The CDR3 consists of 13 residues. Germline CDR1 is SGDLS and CDR2 is YYNGEE. CDR3 DNA: TGTGCCAGCAGCAGACCCTGGGACAATGAGCAGTTCTTC. Translated: CASSRPWDNEQFF.